A selection of T cell receptor beta chains follows, all from one sample in a study of response to subunit inactivated influenza vaccine. TCRdb analysed the RT-PCR reads with MiXCR anew, one entry per CDR3 protein. The sample lists a few hundred thousand distinct CDR3 sequences, 13% to 15% seen once, with around 10% in the top ten. The input for sequencing was PBMCs from blood, taken approximately 13 days after vaccination. The receptors originated from a man aged 50 or older who received an inactivated influenza vaccine. CDR3s include the opening cysteine and the closing phenylalanine or tryptophan. Each record gives: CDR3 length, J gene, clone size, D gene, V gene, CDR3 DNA, CDR3 protein. A D gene is named only where the DNA matches it firmly. Clone size, where shown, is once, few, many, or a class for clones that have expanded.

13	TRBJ1-6	-	TRBD1	TRBV20-1	TGCAGTGGTTTGCAGGGGGCCAGTTCACCCCTCCACTTT	CSGLQGASSPLHF
15	TRBJ2-1	few	-	TRBV7-7	TGTGCCACCTTCCCTTTGGGGACCACCTACAATGAGCAGTTCTTC	CATFPLGTTYNEQFF
15	TRBJ1-3	-	-	TRBV28	TGTGCCAGCAGTTTATGGACATCACCTCGAAACACCATATATTTT	CASSLWTSPRNTIYF
15	TRBJ2-3	few	-	TRBV6-1	TGTGCCAGCAGTGAGTACGGCAGAAGCACAGATACGCAGTATTTT	CASSEYGRSTDTQYF
12	TRBJ2-7	-	TRBD1	TRBV6-1	TGTGCCAGCGTGCCGACAGGGAGCGAGCAGTACTTC	CASVPTGSEQYF
14	TRBJ1-4	many	-	TRBV12-3/TRBV12-4	TGTGCCAGCAGTTTACGACGAGTCAATGAAAAACTGTTTTTT	CASSLRRVNEKLFF
15	TRBJ2-1	-	-	TRBV28	TGTGCCAGCAGTTTCAGGAGGGGAGCATACAATGAGCAGTTCTTC	CASSFRRGAYNEQFF
16	TRBJ1-3	few	-	TRBV11-2	TGTGCCAGCAGCTTTCAGGTCTCGAACTCTGGAAACACCATATATTTT	CASSFQVSNSGNTIYF
11	TRBJ2-7	-	-	TRBV7-2	TGTGCCAGCTCTAGCCAGTCGAAGCAGTACTTC	CASSSQSKQYF
13	TRBJ2-5	-	-	TRBV5-1	TGCGCCAGCAGCTGGCAGATCCAAGAGACCCAGTACTTC	CASSWQIQETQYF
14	TRBJ1-5	few	-	TRBV29-1	TGCAGCGTTGTCGAGACAGGAATCAATCAGCCCCAGCATTTT	CSVVETGINQPQHF
16	TRBJ1-6	-	-	TRBV7-9	TGTGCCAGCAGCTACGGGACCTTAACACAGGGTTCACCCCTCCACTTT	CASSYGTLTQGSPLHF
15	TRBJ2-2	few	TRBD2	TRBV6-1	TGTGCCAGCAGCCAAAGGGGAGGGGAGTACGGGGAGCTGTTTTTT	CASSQRGGEYGELFF
16	TRBJ2-3	few	TRBD2	TRBV20-1	TGCAGTGCTAGTTCGCGGACTAGTGGTGGGTCAGATACGCAGTATTTT	CSASSRTSGGSDTQYF
16	TRBJ2-3	few	-	TRBV10-3	TGTGCCATCAGTGAGGTCGGAACTTCACCCACAGATACGCAGTATTTT	CAISEVGTSPTDTQYF
17	TRBJ2-5	few	-	TRBV29-1	TGCAGCGTTGATCGGGGAGATGGGGAGGAGTGGCTAGAGACCCAGTACTTC	CSVDRGDGEEWLETQYF
15	TRBJ2-3	-	-	TRBV7-8	TGTGCCAGCAGCTTAACTAGCCGGTTGGGAGATACGCAGTATTTT	CASSLTSRLGDTQYF
16	TRBJ2-1	many	TRBD2	TRBV27	TGTGCCAGCAGTTTACTAGCGGGGGTAACCTACAATGAGCAGTTCTTC	CASSLLAGVTYNEQFF
15	TRBJ2-1	many	TRBD2	TRBV4-3	TGCGCCAGCAGTCAGGGACTAGCGGGAGGCAATGAGCAGTTCTTC	CASSQGLAGGNEQFF
16	TRBJ2-2	many	TRBD1	TRBV7-3	TGTGCCAGCAGCAAGGGTCCGGCAGGGGGCCGTGGGGAGCTGTTTTTT	CASSKGPAGGRGELFF
14	TRBJ2-1	-	TRBD1	TRBV12-3/TRBV12-4	TGTGCCAGCAGTTTAAGACAGGGGGCTAATGAGCAGTTCTTC	CASSLRQGANEQFF
13	TRBJ2-1	many	TRBD1	TRBV29-1	TGCAGCGTAGACGGGACAGGGGTGAATGAGCAGTTCTTC	CSVDGTGVNEQFF
15	TRBJ1-2	many	-	TRBV7-8	TGTGCCAGCAGCTTAGGGTCTGGGGCTAACTATGGCTACACCTTC	CASSLGSGANYGYTF
15	TRBJ2-5	-	-	TRBV28	TGTGCCAGCAGTTTAGATCCCTACCTGGGGGAGACCCAGTACTTC	CASSLDPYLGETQYF
15	TRBJ2-1	-	-	TRBV20-1	TGCAGTGCTAGAGCCCTGGAGGGGGCCTACAATGAGCAGTTCTTC	CSARALEGAYNEQFF
15	TRBJ2-1	few	-	TRBV12-3/TRBV12-4	TGTGCCAGCAGTTACAAGGGAGGCTCCTACAATGAGCAGTTCTTC	CASSYKGGSYNEQFF